What follows is one T cell receptor beta chain and its context. The target antigen is unknown. These data come from a study of cytomegalovirus exposure and HLA in healthy donors. Turning to the study itself: It was reported in a later analysis that the same platform had been used for the 90 to 150 validation repertoires as for the 550 to 750 first-cohort repertoires.

Findings of the study overall: Reports showed the classifier diagnosing cytomegalovirus status with high specificity and sensitivity. The study put 150 to 200 TCR beta chains on its list as cytomegalovirus-associated.

Trimming stripped 0 bases from V and 0 bases from J, with 7 bases between. Germline-derived CDR1 and CDR2 are SGHRS and YFSETQ. This CDR3 has 14 amino acids. TCRdb keeps only in-frame clones here, not all; method: immunoSEQ multiplex PCR. This table has 100,000 to 150,000 clones, over 85% appearing once. Sequencing was carried out using PBMCs. The receptor comes from a woman between 18 and 29 years old in good health and CMV-seronegative. The chain has TRBV5-1 and TRBJ2-7; D unclear. In DNA form, the CDR3 reads TGCGCCAGCAGCTTGGCCCCGTCCTCCTACGAGCAGTACTTC. Protein sequence: CASSLAPSSYEQYF.